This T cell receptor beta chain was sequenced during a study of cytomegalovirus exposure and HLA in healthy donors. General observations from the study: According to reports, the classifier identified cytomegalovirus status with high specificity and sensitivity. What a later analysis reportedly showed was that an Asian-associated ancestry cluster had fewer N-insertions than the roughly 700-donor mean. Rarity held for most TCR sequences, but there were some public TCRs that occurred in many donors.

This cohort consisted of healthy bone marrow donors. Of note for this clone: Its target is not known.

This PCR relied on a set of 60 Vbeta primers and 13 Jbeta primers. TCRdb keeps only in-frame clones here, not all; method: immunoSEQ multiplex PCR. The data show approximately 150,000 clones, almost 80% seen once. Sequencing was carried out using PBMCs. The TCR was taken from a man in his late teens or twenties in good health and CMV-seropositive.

CDR3 residues: CASSADRDGQPQHF. In DNA form, the CDR3 reads TGTGCCAGCAGCGCGGACAGGGACGGTCAGCCCCAGCATTTT. The chain links TRBV2 to TRBJ1-5; 8 bases are a match to TRBD1. V gave up 6 bases and J gave up 6 bases; unmatched junction bases: 7. Germline CDR1 SNHLY, CDR2 FYNNEI. This CDR3 is built from 14 residues.